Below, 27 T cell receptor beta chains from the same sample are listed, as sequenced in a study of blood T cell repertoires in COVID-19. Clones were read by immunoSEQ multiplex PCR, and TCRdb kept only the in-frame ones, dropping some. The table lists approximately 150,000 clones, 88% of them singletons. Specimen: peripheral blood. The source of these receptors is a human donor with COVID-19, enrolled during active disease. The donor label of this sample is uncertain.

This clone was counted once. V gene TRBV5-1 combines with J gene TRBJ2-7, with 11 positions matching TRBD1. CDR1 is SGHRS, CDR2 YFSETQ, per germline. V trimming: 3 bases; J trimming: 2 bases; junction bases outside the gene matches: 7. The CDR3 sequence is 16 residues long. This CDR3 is CASSSSPGQGAYEQYF. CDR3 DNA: TGCGCCAGCAGCTCTAGTCCGGGACAGGGGGCCTACGAGCAGTACTTC.

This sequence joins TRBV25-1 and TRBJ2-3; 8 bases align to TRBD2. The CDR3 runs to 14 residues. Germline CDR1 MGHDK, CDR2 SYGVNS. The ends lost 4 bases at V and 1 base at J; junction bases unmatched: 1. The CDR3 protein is CASSVSGGTDTQYF. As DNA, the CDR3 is TGTGCCAGCAGTGTTAGCGGGGGCACAGATACGCAGTATTTT.

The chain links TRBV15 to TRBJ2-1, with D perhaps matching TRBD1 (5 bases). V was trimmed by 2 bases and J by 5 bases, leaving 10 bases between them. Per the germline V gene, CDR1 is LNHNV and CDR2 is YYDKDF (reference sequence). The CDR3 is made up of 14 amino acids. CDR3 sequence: CATSRSTENNEQFF. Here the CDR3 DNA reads TGTGCCACCAGCAGATCGACAGAAAACAATGAGCAGTTCTTC.

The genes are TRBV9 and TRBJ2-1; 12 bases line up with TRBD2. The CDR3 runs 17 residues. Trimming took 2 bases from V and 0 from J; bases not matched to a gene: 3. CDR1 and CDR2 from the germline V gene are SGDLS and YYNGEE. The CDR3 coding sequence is TGTGCCAGCAGCGTGTGGACTAGCGGGGACTCCTACAATGAGCAGTTCTTC. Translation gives CASSVWTSGDSYNEQFF.

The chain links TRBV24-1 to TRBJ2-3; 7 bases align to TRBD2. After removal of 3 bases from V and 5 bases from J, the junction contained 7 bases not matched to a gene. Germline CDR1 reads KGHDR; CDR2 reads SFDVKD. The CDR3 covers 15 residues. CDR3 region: CATSDPPGGKDTQYF. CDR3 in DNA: TGTGCCACCAGTGATCCCCCGGGGGGAAAAGATACGCAGTATTTT.

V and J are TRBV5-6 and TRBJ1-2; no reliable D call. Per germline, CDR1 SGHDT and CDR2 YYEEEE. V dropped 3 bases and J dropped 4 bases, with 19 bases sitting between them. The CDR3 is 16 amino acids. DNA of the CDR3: TGTGCCAGCAGCTCTCCCCCCTCGAGGGAGTCCTATGGCTACACCTTC. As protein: CASSSPPSRESYGYTF.

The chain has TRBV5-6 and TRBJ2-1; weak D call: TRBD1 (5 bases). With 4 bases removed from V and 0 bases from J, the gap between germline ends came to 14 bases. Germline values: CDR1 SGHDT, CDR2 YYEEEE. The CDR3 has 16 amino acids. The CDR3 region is CASSPRYRSSYNEQFF. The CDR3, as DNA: TGTGCCAGCAGCCCCCGGTACAGGAGCTCCTACAATGAGCAGTTCTTC.

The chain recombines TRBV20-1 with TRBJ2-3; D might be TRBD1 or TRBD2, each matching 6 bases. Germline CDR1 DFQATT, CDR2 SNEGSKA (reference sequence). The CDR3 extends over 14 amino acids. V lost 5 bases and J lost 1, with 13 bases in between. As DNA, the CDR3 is TGCAGTGCTCGTGGGGGGCGGGGCACAGATACGCAGTATTTT. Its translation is CSARGGRGTDTQYF.

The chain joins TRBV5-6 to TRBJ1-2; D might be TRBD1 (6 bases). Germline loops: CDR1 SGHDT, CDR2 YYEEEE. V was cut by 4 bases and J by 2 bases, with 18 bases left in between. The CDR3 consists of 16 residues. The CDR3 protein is CASSRLDRLANYGYTF. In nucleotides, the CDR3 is TGTGCCAGCAGCCGCCTGGACAGACTAGCCAACTATGGCTACACCTTC. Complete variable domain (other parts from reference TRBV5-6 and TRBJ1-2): DAGVTQSPTHLIKTRGQQVTLRCSPKSGHDTVSWYQQALGQGPQFIFQYYEEEERQRGNFPDRFSGHQFPNYSSELNVNALLLGDSALYLCASSRLDRLANYGYTFGSGTRLTVV.

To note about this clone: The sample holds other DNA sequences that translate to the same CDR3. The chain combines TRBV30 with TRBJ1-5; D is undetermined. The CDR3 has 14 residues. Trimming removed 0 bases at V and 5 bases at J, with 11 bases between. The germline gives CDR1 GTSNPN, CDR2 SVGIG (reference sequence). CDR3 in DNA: TGTGCCTGGAGTGTCCGGCGGAGGGATCAGCCCCAGCATTTT. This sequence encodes CAWSVRRRDQPQHF. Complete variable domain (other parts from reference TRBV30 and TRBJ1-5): SQTIHQWPATLVQPVGSPLSLECTVEGTSNPNLYWYRQAAGRGLQLLFYSVGIGQISSEVPQNLSASRPQDRQFILSSKKLLLSDSGFYLCAWSVRRRDQPQHFGDGTRLSIL.

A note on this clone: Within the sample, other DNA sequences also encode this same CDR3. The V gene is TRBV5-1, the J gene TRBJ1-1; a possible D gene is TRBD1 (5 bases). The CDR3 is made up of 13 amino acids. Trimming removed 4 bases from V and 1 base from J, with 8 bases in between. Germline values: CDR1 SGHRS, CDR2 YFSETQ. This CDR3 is CASSRTGNTEAFF. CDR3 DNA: TGCGCCAGCAGCCGAACAGGGAACACTGAAGCTTTCTTT.

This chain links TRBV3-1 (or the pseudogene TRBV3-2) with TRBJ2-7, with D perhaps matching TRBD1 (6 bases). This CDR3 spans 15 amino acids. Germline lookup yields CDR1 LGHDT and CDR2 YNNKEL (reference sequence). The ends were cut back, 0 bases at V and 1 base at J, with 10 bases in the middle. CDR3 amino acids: CASSQDATGSYEQYF. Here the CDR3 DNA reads TGTGCCAGCAGCCAAGACGCCACAGGGTCCTACGAGCAGTACTTC.

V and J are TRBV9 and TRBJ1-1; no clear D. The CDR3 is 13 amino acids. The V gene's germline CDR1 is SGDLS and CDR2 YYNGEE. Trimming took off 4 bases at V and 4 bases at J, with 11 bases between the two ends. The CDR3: CASSPTVVTEAFF. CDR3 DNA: TGTGCCAGCAGCCCCACAGTCGTCACTGAAGCTTTCTTT.

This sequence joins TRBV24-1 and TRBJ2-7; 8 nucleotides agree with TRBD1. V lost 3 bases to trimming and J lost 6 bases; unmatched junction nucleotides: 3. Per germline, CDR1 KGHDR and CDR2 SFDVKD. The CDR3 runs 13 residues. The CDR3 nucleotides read TGTGCCACCAGTGATGGACAGGGCGGCGAGCAGTACTTC. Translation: CATSDGQGGEQYF.

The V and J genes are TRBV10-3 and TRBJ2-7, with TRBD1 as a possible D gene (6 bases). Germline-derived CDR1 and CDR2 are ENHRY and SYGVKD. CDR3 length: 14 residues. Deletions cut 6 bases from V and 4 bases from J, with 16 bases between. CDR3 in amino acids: CAISKTGFGYEQYF. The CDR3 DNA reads TGTGCCATCAGCAAAACAGGGTTCGGGTACGAGCAGTACTTC.

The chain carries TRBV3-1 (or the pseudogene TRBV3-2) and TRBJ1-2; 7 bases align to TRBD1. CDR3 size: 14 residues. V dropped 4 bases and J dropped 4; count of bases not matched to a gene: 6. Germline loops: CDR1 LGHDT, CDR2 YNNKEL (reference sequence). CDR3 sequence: CASSPGQFLYGYTF. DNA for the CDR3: TGTGCCAGCAGCCCGGGACAGTTCCTCTATGGCTACACCTTC.

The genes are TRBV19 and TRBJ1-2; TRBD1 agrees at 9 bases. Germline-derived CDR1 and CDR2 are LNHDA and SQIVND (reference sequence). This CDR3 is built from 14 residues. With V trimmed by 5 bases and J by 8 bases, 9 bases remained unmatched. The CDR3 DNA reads TGTGCCAGTAGTGCACGGGACAGGGTTGAGGGCTACACCTTC. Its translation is CASSARDRVEGYTF. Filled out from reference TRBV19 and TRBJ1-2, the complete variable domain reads DGGITQSPKYLFRKEGQNVTLSCEQNLNHDAMYWYRQDPGQGLRLIYYSQIVNDFQKGDIAEGYSVSREKKESFPLTVTSAQKNPTAFYLCASSARDRVEGYTFGSGTRLTVV.

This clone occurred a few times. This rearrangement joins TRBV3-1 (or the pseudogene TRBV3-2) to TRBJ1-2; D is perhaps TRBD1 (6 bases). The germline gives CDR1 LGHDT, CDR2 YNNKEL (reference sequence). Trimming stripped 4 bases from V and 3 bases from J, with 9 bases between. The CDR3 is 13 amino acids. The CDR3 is CASSLGTYYGYTF. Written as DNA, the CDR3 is TGTGCCAGCAGCCTCGGGACATACTATGGCTACACCTTC.

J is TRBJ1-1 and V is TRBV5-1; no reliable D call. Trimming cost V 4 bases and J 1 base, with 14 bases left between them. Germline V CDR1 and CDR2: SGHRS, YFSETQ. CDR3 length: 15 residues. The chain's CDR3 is CASSNRTLGNTEAFF. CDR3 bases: TGCGCCAGCAGCAACCGGACTTTGGGGAACACTGAAGCTTTCTTT.

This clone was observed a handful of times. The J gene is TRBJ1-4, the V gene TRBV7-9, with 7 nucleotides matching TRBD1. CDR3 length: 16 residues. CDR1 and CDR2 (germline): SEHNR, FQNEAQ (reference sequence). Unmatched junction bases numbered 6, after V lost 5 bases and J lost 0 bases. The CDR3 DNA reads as TGTGCCAGCAGCGACGACAGGGTTGCAACTAATGAAAAACTGTTTTTT. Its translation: CASSDDRVATNEKLFF.

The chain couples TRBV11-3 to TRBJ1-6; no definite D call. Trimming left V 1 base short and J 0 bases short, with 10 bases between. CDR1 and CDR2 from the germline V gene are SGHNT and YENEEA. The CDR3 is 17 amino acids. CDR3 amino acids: CASSLVGGSSYNSPLHF. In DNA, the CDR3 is TGTGCCAGCAGCTTAGTCGGCGGATCCTCCTATAATTCACCCCTCCACTTT.

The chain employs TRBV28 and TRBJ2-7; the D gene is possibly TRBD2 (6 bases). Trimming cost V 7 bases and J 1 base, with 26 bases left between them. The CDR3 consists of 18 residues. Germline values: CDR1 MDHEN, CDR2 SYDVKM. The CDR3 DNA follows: TGTGCCAGCACTTCTTACCCCCGGGACGTGGGACTTTCCTACGAGCAGTACTTC. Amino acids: CASTSYPRDVGLSYEQYF. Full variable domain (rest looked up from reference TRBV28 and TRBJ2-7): DVKVTQSSRYLVKRTGEKVFLECVQDMDHENMFWYRQDPGLGLRLIYFSYDVKMKEKGDIPEGYSVSREKKERFSLILESASTNQTSMYLCASTSYPRDVGLSYEQYFGPGTRLTVT.

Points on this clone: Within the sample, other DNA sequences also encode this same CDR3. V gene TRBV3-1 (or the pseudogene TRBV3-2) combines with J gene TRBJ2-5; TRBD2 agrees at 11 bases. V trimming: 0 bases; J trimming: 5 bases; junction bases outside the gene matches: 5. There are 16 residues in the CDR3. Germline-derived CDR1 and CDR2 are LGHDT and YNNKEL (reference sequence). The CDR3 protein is CASSQDLAGGQETQYF. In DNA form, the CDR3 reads TGTGCCAGCAGCCAAGATTTAGCGGGGGGGCAGGAGACCCAGTACTTC.

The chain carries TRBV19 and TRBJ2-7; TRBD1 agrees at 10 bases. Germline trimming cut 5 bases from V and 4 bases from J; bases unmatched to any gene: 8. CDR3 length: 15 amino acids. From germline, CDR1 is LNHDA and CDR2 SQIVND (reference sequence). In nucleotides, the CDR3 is TGTGCCAGTAGTGCCAGGACAGGGGGATCATACGAGCAGTACTTC. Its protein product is CASSARTGGSYEQYF.

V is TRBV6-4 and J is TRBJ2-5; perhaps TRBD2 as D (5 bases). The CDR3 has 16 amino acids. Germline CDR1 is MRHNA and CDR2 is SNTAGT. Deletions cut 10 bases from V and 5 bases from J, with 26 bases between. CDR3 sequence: CATSYTDRPRGETQYF. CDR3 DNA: TGTGCCACCTCATATACAGACCGACCGAGAGGGGAGACCCAGTACTTC.

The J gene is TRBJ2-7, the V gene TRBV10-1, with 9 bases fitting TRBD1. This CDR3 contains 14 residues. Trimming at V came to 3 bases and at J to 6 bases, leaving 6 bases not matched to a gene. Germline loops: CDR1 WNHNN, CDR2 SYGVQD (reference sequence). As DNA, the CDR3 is TGCGCCAGCAGTGATTCCGGGACAGGGAGCGAGCAGTACTTC. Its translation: CASSDSGTGSEQYF.

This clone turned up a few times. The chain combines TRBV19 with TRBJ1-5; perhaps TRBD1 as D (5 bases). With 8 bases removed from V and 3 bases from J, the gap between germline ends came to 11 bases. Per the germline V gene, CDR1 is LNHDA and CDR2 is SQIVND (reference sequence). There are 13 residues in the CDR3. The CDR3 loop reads CASQTVSNQPQHF. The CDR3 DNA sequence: TGTGCCAGTCAGACAGTTTCCAATCAGCCCCAGCATTTT.